The 11 T cell receptor beta chains listed next were all sequenced from one sample in a study of T-cell memory formation after mild COVID-19. MiXCR, applied by TCRdb to the 5' RACE reads, yields one record per CDR3 protein. The table lists approximately 210,000 distinct CDR3 sequences, around 30% of them singletons. The sample taken for sequencing was PBMCs or a T cell subset sorted from them (not recorded which). These receptors were obtained from an adult woman who had mild COVID-19 (a few samples of this study predate the infection). Cell type and time point are not known.

In this sample, this clonotype turned up a few times. This chain uses TRBV7-6 with TRBJ2-5, with TRBD2 matching 7 bases. The CDR3 is 15 residues long. The germline gives CDR1 SGHVS, CDR2 FNYEAQ. Trimming removed 2 bases from V and 0 bases from J; junction bases left unmatched: 3. The CDR3: CASSLLGRYQETQYF. The DNA for the CDR3 is TGTGCCAGCAGCTTACTCGGGAGGTACCAAGAGACCCAGTACTTC.

This sequence joins TRBV7-9 and TRBJ2-6, with a tentative D call TRBD1 (6 bases). Trimming took off 11 bases at V and 0 bases at J, with 17 bases between the two ends. Germline V lookup: CDR1 SEHNR, CDR2 FQNEAQ (reference sequence). This CDR3 is 16 amino acids long. Written as DNA, the CDR3 is TGTGCCGTATCTCAGGGGCCACTCTCTGGGGCCAACGTCCTGACTTTC. Translating it yields CAVSQGPLSGANVLTF.

This clonotype was found a few times. V gene TRBV11-3 combines with J gene TRBJ2-1; D might be TRBD2 (5 bases). The CDR3 runs to 13 residues. V lost 4 bases, J lost 15 bases, and 19 bases lay in between. Germline V CDR1 and CDR2: SGHNT, YENEEA. The CDR3 reads CASSWGARQKRFF. Here the CDR3 DNA reads TGTGCCAGCAGCTGGGGAGCTCGGCAGAAGAGGTTCTTC.

The rearrangement joins TRBV10-2 to TRBJ2-7; TRBD2 matches at 10 bases. The V and J ends lost 4 bases and 7 bases, in that order; junction bases with no gene match: 7. CDR3 length: 14 residues. CDR1 is WSHSY and CDR2 is SAAADI in the germline V gene. The CDR3 region is CASSAIAGGGEQYF. CDR3 DNA sequence: TGCGCCAGCAGTGCCATAGCGGGAGGTGGGGAGCAGTACTTC.

This clonotype has more than one count but fewer than ten. V usage is TRBV7-9 and J usage is TRBJ1-3; D is undetermined. This CDR3 contains 15 residues. Between the trimmed V and J ends, which lost 6 bases and 0 bases, there was a span of 12 bases. Germline V gene lookup returns CDR1 SEHNR and CDR2 FQNEAQ (reference sequence). In DNA form, the CDR3 reads TGTGCCAGCAGTCTAGTAGGCGGCTCTGGAAACACCATATATTTT. This sequence encodes CASSLVGGSGNTIYF.

V and J are TRBV7-8 and TRBJ2-3; the match to TRBD2 covers 10 bases. Trimming cost V 6 bases and J 1 base; bases outside gene matches: 4. CDR3 length: 15 amino acids. CDR1 and CDR2 (germline): SGHVS, FQNEAQ. In DNA, the CDR3 is TGTGCCAGCAGTTTTCTAGCGGGGGGCACAGATACGCAGTATTTT. This gives the protein CASSFLAGGTDTQYF. The full variable domain, rest sourced from reference TRBV7-8 and TRBJ2-3, is GAGVSQSPRYKVAKRGQDVALRCDPISGHVSLFWYQQALGQGPEFLTYFQNEAQLDKSGLPSDRFFAERPEGSVSTLKIQRTQQEDSAVYLCASSFLAGGTDTQYFGPGTRLTVL.

This clonotype turned up a few times. The chain couples TRBV5-5 to TRBJ1-1, with a possible D match to TRBD1 (6 bases). With 3 bases removed from V and 0 bases from J, the gap between germline ends came to 12 bases. The CDR3 is made up of 15 amino acids. Germline CDR1 and CDR2: SGHKS and YYEKEE (reference sequence). The CDR3 region is CASSSLTGMNTEAFF. As DNA, the CDR3 is TGTGCCAGCAGCTCGCTGACAGGCATGAACACTGAAGCTTTCTTT. Full variable domain (outside the CDR3, taken from reference TRBV5-5 and TRBJ1-1): DAGVTQSPTHLIKTRGQQVTLRCSPISGHKSVSWYQQVLGQGPQFIFQYYEKEERGRGNFPDRFSARQFPNYSSELNVNALLLGDSALYLCASSSLTGMNTEAFFGQGTRLTVV.

The table lists this clonotype with a few counts. V and J are TRBV4-1 and TRBJ2-3; 7 bases are shared with TRBD2. Per germline, CDR1 MGHRA and CDR2 YSYEKL. With 2 bases clipped from V and 6 bases from J, the junction kept 2 bases outside the gene matches. The CDR3 totals 13 residues. This CDR3 is CASSQRGEDTQYF. In DNA form, the CDR3 reads TGCGCCAGCAGCCAACGGGGGGAGGATACGCAGTATTTT.

The gene calls are TRBV7-9 and TRBJ2-2; D call uncertain. CDR1 and CDR2 from the germline V gene are SEHNR and FQNEAQ (reference sequence). The CDR3 spans 13 residues. Trimming removed 6 bases at V and 3 bases at J, with 8 bases between. The CDR3 is CASRAQDTGELFF. CDR3 DNA sequence: TGTGCCAGCAGGGCACAAGACACCGGGGAGCTGTTTTTT.

The J gene is TRBJ2-7, the V gene TRBV10-3; no definite D call. CDR1 and CDR2 from the germline V gene are ENHRY and SYGVKD. Trimming removed 2 bases at V and 4 bases at J, with 6 bases between. This CDR3 has 12 residues. CDR3 protein: CAISEPSYEQYF. CDR3 sequence (DNA): TGTGCCATCAGTGAGCCGAGTTACGAGCAGTACTTC.

V gene TRBV29-1 combines with J gene TRBJ2-5; D gene ambiguous. Germline V gene sequence: CDR1 SQVTM, CDR2 ANQGSEA. The length of the CDR3 is 13 residues. V lost 2 bases and J lost 2, with 9 bases in between. The CDR3 protein is CSVEYGPQETQYF. CDR3 in DNA: TGCAGCGTTGAATATGGGCCTCAAGAGACCCAGTACTTC.